This TCR beta chain is drawn from a study of beta chain features in type 1 diabetes. Trimming stripped 6 bases from V and 4 bases from J, with 12 bases between. CDR3 length: 14 residues. The germline V gene encodes CDR1 ENHRY and CDR2 SYGVKD. Investigators reverse transcribed all isolated RNA, so they sequenced expressed TCRB transcripts. Method: immunoSEQ multiplex PCR; TCRdb's copy keeps in-frame clones and lacks some. The table has 350,000 to 450,000 clones, roughly 14% seen once. The sequenced sample consisted of naive CD4+ T cells from blood. This sequence was found in a man aged 25 to 45 in good health. The rearrangement joins TRBV10-3 to TRBJ2-2; possible D gene TRBD2, 5 bases. CDR3 nucleotides: TGTGCCATCAGCCCGAGGGTCGTCACCGGGGAGCTGTTTTTT. Translation gives CAISPRVVTGELFF.